The 14 T cell receptor beta chains presented below share a single source sample, sequenced in a study of blood T cell repertoires in COVID-19. Assay used: immunoSEQ multiplex PCR; TCRdb lists only in-frame clones, some missing. The sample carries about 24,000 clones, roughly nine tenths recorded once. Sequenced sample: peripheral blood. Receptors originate from a man aged 65-85 years with acute or convalescent COVID-19.

The CDR3 reads CASSLWTPKDEKLFF. The CDR3 DNA reads TGTGCCAGCAGCTTATGGACACCAAAAGACGAAAAACTGTTTTTT. V usage is TRBV7-2 and J usage is TRBJ1-4; maybe TRBD1 (5 bases). Germline lookup yields CDR1 SGHTA and CDR2 FQGNSA. This CDR3 contains 15 residues. V gave up 2 bases and J gave up 8 bases, with 15 bases separating them.

On this clone itself: The germline gene is not matched at one end of the junction; a read error may be the cause. The chain links TRBV3-1 (or the pseudogene TRBV3-2) to TRBJ2-7; perhaps TRBD2 as D (6 bases). The CDR3 runs to 12 residues. Germline CDR1 reads LGHDT; CDR2 reads YNNKEL (reference sequence). DNA of the CDR3: TGTGCCAGCAGCCTCGGGACCGGGAGAGAGGACTTC. Protein product: CASSLGTGREDF.

The chain is built from TRBV3-1 (or the pseudogene TRBV3-2) and TRBJ2-5; the match to TRBD1 covers 9 bases. The CDR3 has 15 residues. Trimming cost V 4 bases and J 4 bases; bases outside gene matches: 7. Germline V gene sequence: CDR1 LGHDT, CDR2 YNNKEL (reference sequence). The CDR3 DNA follows: TGTGCCAGCAGCCCTCCAGACAGGGGGATAGAGACCCAGTACTTC. Amino acids: CASSPPDRGIETQYF.

V is TRBV29-1 and J is TRBJ2-7; 8 nucleotides align to TRBD1. V was pared by 8 bases and J by 2 bases, with 5 bases of the junction left unmatched. This CDR3 region has 12 residues. The germline CDR1 and CDR2 sequences are SQVTM and ANQGSEA. The CDR3 reads CSIRQGTYEQYF. The CDR3 nucleotides are TGCAGCATACGACAGGGGACCTACGAGCAGTACTTC.

The rearrangement links TRBV4-1 to TRBJ1-1, with TRBD1 matching over 9 bases. Per the germline V gene, CDR1 is MGHRA and CDR2 is YSYEKL. The V segment lost 5 bases and the J segment 5 bases; nucleotides outside the gene matches: 12. This CDR3 has 16 amino acids. The CDR3 is CASSTRDRDRNTEAFF. CDR3 DNA: TGCGCCAGCAGCACTCGGGACAGGGACAGAAATACTGAAGCTTTCTTT.

The rearrangement links TRBV24-1 to TRBJ2-3; 10 bases align to TRBD1. Germline-derived CDR1 and CDR2 are KGHDR and SFDVKD. V gave up 3 bases and J gave up 1 base; unmatched junction bases: 12. CDR3 length equals 19 residues. This CDR3 reads CATSDSPGTGDRGTDTQYF. Here the CDR3 DNA reads TGTGCCACCAGTGATAGTCCCGGGACAGGGGATCGGGGCACAGATACGCAGTATTTT.

The chain recombines TRBV7-2 with TRBJ2-1, with 14 bases lining up with TRBD2. This CDR3 spans 18 amino acids. Germline V gene data show CDR1 as SGHTA and CDR2 as FQGNSA. With 3 bases clipped from V and 1 base from J, the junction kept 5 bases outside the gene matches. This CDR3 is CASSLGLAGAFSYNEQFF. The CDR3 DNA sequence: TGTGCCAGCAGCTTGGGACTAGCGGGGGCCTTTTCCTACAATGAGCAGTTCTTC.

The sample holds a few counts of this clone. The chain has TRBV7-2 and TRBJ2-3; 9 positions agree with TRBD2. The V segment lost 5 bases and the J segment 3 bases; nucleotides outside the gene matches: 9. The CDR3 extends over 16 amino acids. CDR1 is SGHTA, CDR2 FQGNSA, per germline. This CDR3 reads CASSHPSGDTTDTQYF. Written as DNA, the CDR3 is TGTGCCAGCAGCCATCCTAGCGGGGATACTACAGATACGCAGTATTTT.

V and J are TRBV7-3 and TRBJ2-3, with 8 nucleotides matching TRBD2. Germline-derived CDR1 and CDR2 are SGHTA and FQGTGA. The J segment lost 0 bases and the V segment lost 4 bases, leaving 3 bases of the junction unmatched. The CDR3 has 15 residues. The CDR3 spells CASSSGGSSTDTQYF. The CDR3 nucleotides read TGTGCCAGCAGCTCGGGAGGGTCAAGCACAGATACGCAGTATTTT.

The chain recombines TRBV5-1 with TRBJ1-3; 8 positions agree with TRBD1. The germline V gene encodes CDR1 SGHRS and CDR2 YFSETQ. This CDR3 spans 14 amino acids. Trimming took 3 bases from V and 4 from J; bases not matched to a gene: 3. The CDR3 protein is CASSSQGAGNTIYF. The CDR3, as DNA: TGCGCCAGCAGCTCCCAGGGGGCCGGAAACACCATATATTTT.

The chain has TRBV2 and TRBJ2-7; D ambiguous. Per the germline V gene, CDR1 is SNHLY and CDR2 is FYNNEI. The CDR3 is 14 amino acids. Trimming pared 0 bases from V and 4 bases from J, leaving 10 bases between. The CDR3 protein is CASSEAQVDYEQYF. DNA for the CDR3: TGTGCCAGCAGTGAAGCGCAAGTAGATTACGAGCAGTACTTC.

The chain joins TRBV6-4 to TRBJ2-1; D remains unclear. The CDR3 has 15 amino acids. The germline V gene has CDR1 MRHNA and CDR2 SNTAGT. Trimming removed 5 bases from V and 4 bases from J, with 15 bases in between. The CDR3 DNA is TGTGCCAGCAGTCTAGACGATGGCGAGTACAATGAGCAGTTCTTC. It yields the protein CASSLDDGEYNEQFF.

This clone was detected a few times. V gene TRBV28 combines with J gene TRBJ2-3; D ambiguous. V lost 2 bases to trimming and J lost 2 bases, with 8 bases between them. Germline V gene data show CDR1 as MDHEN and CDR2 as SYDVKM. There are 14 residues in the CDR3. The CDR3 DNA reads TGTGCCAGCAGTTTAGTGTTTATCACAGATACGCAGTATTTT. Translation gives CASSLVFITDTQYF.

In its sample, this clone was seen once. The J gene is TRBJ2-5, the V gene TRBV7-6; a weak D match, TRBD2 (5 bases). The CDR3 is made up of 13 amino acids. Trimming took off 5 bases at V and 4 bases at J, with 11 bases between the two ends. Germline V lookup: CDR1 SGHVS, CDR2 FNYEAQ. CDR3 protein: CASSPSEGETQYF. CDR3 nucleotides: TGTGCCAGCAGCCCTAGTGAGGGAGAGACCCAGTACTTC.